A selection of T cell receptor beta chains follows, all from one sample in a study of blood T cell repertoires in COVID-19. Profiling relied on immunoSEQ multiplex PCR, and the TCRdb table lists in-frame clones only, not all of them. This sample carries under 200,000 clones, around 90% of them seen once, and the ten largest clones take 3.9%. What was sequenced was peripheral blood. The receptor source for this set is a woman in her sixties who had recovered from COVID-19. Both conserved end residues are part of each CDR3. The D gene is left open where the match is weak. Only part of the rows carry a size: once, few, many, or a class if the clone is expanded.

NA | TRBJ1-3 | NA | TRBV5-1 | CASSTLGGNTIYF | TGCGCCAGCAGCACACTAGGTGGAAACACCATATATTTT
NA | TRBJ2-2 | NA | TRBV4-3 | CASSQGPLTGELFF | TGCGCCAGCAGCCAAGGGCCCCTTACCGGGGAGCTGTTTTTT
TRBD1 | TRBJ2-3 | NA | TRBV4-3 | CASSLGTVGDTQYF | TGCGCCAGCAGCCTAGGGACAGTCGGAGATACGCAGTATTTT
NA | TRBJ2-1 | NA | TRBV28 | CASSLLAREESEQFF | TGTGCCAGCAGTTTATTGGCCAGGGAGGAATCAGAGCAGTTCTTC
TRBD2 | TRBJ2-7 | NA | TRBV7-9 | CASSRGPGLAGGYEQYF | TGTGCCAGCAGCCGGGGTCCGGGACTAGCGGGGGGTTACGAGCAGTACTTC
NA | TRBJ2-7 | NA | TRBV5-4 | CASGHGGVVYEQYF | TGTGCCAGCGGTCATGGCGGGGTCGTTTACGAGCAGTACTTC
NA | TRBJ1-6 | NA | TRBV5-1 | CASSLGGVGNSPLHF | TGCGCCAGCAGCTTAGGCGGGGTGGGTAATTCACCCCTCCACTTT
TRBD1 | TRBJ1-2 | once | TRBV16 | CASSPDRAGGYTF | TGTGCCAGCAGCCCGGACAGGGCTGGTGGCTACACCTTC
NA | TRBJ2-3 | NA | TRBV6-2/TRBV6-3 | CASSHDDTGSYF | TGTGCCAGCAGCCACGATGACACGGGATCGTATTTT
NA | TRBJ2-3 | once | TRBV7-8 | CASSRDSTDTQYF | TGTGCCAGCAGCCGGGACTCAACGGATACGCAGTATTTT
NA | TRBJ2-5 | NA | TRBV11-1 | CASSVGLGETQYF | TGTGCCAGCAGCGTTGGACTCGGGGAGACCCAGTACTTC
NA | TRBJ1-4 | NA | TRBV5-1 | CASSLGREEKLFF | TGCGCCAGCAGCTTGGGGCGGGAAGAAAAACTGTTTTTT
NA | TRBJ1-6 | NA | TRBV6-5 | CASRQGARLGSPLHF | TGTGCCAGCAGACAAGGGGCGCGACTCGGCTCACCCCTCCACTTT
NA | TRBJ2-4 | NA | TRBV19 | CASKGGATAKNIQYF | TGTGCCAGTAAAGGCGGGGCGACCGCCAAAAACATTCAGTACTTC
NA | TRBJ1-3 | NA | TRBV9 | CASRRGLSGNTIYF | TGTGCCAGCAGGAGGGGACTTTCTGGAAACACCATATATTTT
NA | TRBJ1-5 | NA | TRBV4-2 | CASSLTGVNQPQHF | TGTGCCAGCAGCTTGACAGGAGTTAATCAGCCCCAGCATTTT
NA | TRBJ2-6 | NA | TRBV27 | CASSLLGRGANVLTF | TGTGCCAGCAGTTTATTGGGGCGAGGGGCCAACGTCCTGACTTTC
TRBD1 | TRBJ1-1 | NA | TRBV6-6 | CASRTATGGTEAFF | TGTGCCAGCAGGACAGCGACAGGGGGCACTGAAGCTTTCTTT
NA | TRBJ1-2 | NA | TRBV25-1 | CASTIGGAGYTF | TGTGCCAGTACCATCGGGGGGGCAGGCTACACCTTC
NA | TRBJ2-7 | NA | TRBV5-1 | CASSLGRDTSYEQYF | TGCGCCAGCAGCTTAGGCCGGGACACCTCCTACGAGCAGTACTTC
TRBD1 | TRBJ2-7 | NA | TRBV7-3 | CASSSRQGGHEQYF | TGTGCCAGCAGCTCCAGACAGGGGGGGCACGAGCAGTACTTC
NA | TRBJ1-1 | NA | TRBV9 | CASSVEGDTEAFF | TGTGCCAGCAGCGTAGAGGGGGACACTGAAGCTTTCTTT
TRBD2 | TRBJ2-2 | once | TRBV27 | CASSLSWSGGAVTGELFF | TGTGCCAGCAGTTTATCGTGGAGCGGGGGGGCCGTCACCGGGGAGCTGTTTTTT
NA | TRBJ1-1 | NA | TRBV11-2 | CASSFPRQGTEAFF | TGTGCCAGCAGCTTCCCCCGCCAGGGAACTGAAGCTTTCTTT
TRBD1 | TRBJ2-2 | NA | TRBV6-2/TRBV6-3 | CASSYHPGTGGSGELFF | TGTGCCAGCAGTTACCACCCCGGGACAGGGGGGTCCGGGGAGCTGTTTTTT
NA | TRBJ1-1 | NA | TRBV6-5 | CASALAGHTEAFF | TGTGCCAGCGCCCTGGCGGGCCACACTGAAGCTTTCTTT
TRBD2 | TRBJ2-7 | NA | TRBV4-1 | CASSQGGLANYEQYF | TGCGCCAGCAGCCAAGGGGGACTAGCTAACTACGAGCAGTACTTC
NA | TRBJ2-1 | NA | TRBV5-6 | CASIARGFSYNEQFF | TGTGCCAGCATCGCCAGGGGCTTCTCCTACAATGAGCAGTTCTTC
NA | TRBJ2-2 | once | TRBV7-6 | CASSQNRGTVNTGELFF | TGTGCCAGCAGCCAGAATCGCGGGACAGTTAATACCGGGGAGCTGTTTTTT
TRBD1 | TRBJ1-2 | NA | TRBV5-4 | CASSAGGPNYGYTF | TGTGCCAGCAGCGCAGGGGGCCCTAACTATGGCTACACCTTC
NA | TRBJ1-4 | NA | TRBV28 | CASSFRRTEEKLFF | TGTGCCAGCAGCTTCCGGAGAACGGAGGAAAAACTGTTTTTT
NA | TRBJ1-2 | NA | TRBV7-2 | CASSLDPGRSYTF | TGTGCCAGCAGCTTAGACCCAGGGAGGAGCTACACCTTC
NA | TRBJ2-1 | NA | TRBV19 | CASNPGTYNEQFF | TGTGCCAGTAATCCGGGGACCTACAATGAGCAGTTCTTC
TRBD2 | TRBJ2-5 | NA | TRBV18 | CASSQSLRTSGETQYF | TGTGCCAGCTCACAAAGCCTTCGGACTAGCGGGGAGACCCAGTACTTC
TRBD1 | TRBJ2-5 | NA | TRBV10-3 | CAISESRQGQETQYF | TGTGCCATCAGTGAGTCGCGACAGGGGCAAGAGACCCAGTACTTC
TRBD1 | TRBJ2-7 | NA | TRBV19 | CASSPDRAAEQYF | TGTGCCAGTAGTCCGGACAGGGCGGCCGAGCAGTACTTC
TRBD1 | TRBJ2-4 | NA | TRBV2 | CASTGQIAKNIQYF | TGTGCCAGCACGGGACAGATAGCCAAAAACATTCAGTACTTC
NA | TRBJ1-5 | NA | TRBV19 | CASSTSGSQPQHF | TGTGCCAGTAGTACCTCGGGGAGCCAGCCCCAGCATTTT
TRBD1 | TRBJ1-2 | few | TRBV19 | CAIEGANYGYTF | TGTGCCATCGAGGGGGCAAACTATGGCTACACCTTC
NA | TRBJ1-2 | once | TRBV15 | CATSRGVLYGYTF | TGTGCCACCAGCAGAGGAGTCCTTTATGGCTACACCTTC
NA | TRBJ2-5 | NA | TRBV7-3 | CASSLIREETQYF | TGTGCCAGCAGCTTAATCAGGGAAGAGACCCAGTACTTC
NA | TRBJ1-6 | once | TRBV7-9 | CASSPGQNNSPLHF | TGTGCCAGCAGCCCCGGACAGAATAATTCACCCCTCCACTTT
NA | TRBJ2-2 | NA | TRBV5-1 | CASSLVGMNTGELFF | TGCGCCAGCAGCTTGGTCGGGATGAACACCGGGGAGCTGTTTTTT
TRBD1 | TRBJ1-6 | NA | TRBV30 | CAWAGTGSSYNSPLHF | TGTGCCTGGGCCGGGACAGGTAGCTCCTATAATTCACCCCTCCACTTT
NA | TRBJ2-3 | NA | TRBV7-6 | CASSLAGMGTDTQYF | TGTGCCAGCAGCTTGGCAGGGATGGGCACAGATACGCAGTATTTT
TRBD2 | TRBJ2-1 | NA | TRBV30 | CAWRLPGSGYNEQFF | TGTGCCTGGAGGCTCCCGGGTAGCGGGTACAATGAGCAGTTCTTC
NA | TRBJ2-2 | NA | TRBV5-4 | CASSSSGTTTGELFF | TGTGCCAGCAGCTCGTCCGGGACAACTACCGGGGAGCTGTTTTTT
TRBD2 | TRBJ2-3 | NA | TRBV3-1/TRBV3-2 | CASSPRLAPTSYTQYF | TGTGCCAGCAGCCCCCGACTAGCCCCGACCTCTTATACGCAGTATTTT
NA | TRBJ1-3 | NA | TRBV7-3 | CASSLRADNSGNTIYF | TGTGCCAGCAGCTTAAGGGCCGACAACTCTGGAAACACCATATATTTT
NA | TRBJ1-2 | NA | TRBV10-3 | CAISEDRFPFGGYTF | TGTGCCATCAGTGAGGACAGGTTCCCCTTTGGGGGCTACACCTTC
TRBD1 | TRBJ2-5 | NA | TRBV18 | CASSPPGTGRQETQYF | TGTGCCAGCTCACCACCCGGGACAGGGCGGCAAGAGACCCAGTACTTC
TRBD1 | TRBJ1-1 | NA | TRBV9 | CASSSITGGMNTEAFF | TGTGCCAGCAGCTCTATAACAGGGGGCATGAACACTGAAGCTTTCTTT
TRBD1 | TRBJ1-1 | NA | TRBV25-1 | CASSEQGTANTEAFF | TGTGCCAGCAGTGAACAGGGGACAGCAAACACTGAAGCTTTCTTT
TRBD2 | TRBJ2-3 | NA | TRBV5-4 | CASSLEASGGADTQYF | TGTGCCAGCAGCTTGGAAGCTAGCGGGGGGGCCGATACGCAGTATTTT
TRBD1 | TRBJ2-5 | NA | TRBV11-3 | CASSSGQSGGYQETQYF | TGTGCCAGCAGCTCGGGACAGAGCGGAGGCTACCAAGAGACCCAGTACTTC
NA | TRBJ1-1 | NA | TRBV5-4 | CACSERNTEAFF | TGTGCCTGTTCCGAGAGAAACACTGAAGCTTTCTTT
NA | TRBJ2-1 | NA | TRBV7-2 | CASSSIPLWRLSSYNEQFF | TGTGCCAGCAGCTCCATCCCTTTGTGGCGGCTGAGCTCCTACAATGAGCAGTTCTTC
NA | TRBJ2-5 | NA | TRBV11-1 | CASSRAGAEETQYF | TGTGCCAGCAGCCGCGCGGGGGCCGAAGAGACCCAGTACTTC
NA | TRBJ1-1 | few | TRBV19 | CASSTGTGLPNTEAFF | TGTGCCAGTAGTACGGGAACAGGGCTTCCGAACACTGAAGCTTTCTTT
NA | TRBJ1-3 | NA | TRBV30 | CAWSVSGIRNTIYF | TGTGCCTGGAGTGTATCAGGGATTAGAAACACCATATATTTT